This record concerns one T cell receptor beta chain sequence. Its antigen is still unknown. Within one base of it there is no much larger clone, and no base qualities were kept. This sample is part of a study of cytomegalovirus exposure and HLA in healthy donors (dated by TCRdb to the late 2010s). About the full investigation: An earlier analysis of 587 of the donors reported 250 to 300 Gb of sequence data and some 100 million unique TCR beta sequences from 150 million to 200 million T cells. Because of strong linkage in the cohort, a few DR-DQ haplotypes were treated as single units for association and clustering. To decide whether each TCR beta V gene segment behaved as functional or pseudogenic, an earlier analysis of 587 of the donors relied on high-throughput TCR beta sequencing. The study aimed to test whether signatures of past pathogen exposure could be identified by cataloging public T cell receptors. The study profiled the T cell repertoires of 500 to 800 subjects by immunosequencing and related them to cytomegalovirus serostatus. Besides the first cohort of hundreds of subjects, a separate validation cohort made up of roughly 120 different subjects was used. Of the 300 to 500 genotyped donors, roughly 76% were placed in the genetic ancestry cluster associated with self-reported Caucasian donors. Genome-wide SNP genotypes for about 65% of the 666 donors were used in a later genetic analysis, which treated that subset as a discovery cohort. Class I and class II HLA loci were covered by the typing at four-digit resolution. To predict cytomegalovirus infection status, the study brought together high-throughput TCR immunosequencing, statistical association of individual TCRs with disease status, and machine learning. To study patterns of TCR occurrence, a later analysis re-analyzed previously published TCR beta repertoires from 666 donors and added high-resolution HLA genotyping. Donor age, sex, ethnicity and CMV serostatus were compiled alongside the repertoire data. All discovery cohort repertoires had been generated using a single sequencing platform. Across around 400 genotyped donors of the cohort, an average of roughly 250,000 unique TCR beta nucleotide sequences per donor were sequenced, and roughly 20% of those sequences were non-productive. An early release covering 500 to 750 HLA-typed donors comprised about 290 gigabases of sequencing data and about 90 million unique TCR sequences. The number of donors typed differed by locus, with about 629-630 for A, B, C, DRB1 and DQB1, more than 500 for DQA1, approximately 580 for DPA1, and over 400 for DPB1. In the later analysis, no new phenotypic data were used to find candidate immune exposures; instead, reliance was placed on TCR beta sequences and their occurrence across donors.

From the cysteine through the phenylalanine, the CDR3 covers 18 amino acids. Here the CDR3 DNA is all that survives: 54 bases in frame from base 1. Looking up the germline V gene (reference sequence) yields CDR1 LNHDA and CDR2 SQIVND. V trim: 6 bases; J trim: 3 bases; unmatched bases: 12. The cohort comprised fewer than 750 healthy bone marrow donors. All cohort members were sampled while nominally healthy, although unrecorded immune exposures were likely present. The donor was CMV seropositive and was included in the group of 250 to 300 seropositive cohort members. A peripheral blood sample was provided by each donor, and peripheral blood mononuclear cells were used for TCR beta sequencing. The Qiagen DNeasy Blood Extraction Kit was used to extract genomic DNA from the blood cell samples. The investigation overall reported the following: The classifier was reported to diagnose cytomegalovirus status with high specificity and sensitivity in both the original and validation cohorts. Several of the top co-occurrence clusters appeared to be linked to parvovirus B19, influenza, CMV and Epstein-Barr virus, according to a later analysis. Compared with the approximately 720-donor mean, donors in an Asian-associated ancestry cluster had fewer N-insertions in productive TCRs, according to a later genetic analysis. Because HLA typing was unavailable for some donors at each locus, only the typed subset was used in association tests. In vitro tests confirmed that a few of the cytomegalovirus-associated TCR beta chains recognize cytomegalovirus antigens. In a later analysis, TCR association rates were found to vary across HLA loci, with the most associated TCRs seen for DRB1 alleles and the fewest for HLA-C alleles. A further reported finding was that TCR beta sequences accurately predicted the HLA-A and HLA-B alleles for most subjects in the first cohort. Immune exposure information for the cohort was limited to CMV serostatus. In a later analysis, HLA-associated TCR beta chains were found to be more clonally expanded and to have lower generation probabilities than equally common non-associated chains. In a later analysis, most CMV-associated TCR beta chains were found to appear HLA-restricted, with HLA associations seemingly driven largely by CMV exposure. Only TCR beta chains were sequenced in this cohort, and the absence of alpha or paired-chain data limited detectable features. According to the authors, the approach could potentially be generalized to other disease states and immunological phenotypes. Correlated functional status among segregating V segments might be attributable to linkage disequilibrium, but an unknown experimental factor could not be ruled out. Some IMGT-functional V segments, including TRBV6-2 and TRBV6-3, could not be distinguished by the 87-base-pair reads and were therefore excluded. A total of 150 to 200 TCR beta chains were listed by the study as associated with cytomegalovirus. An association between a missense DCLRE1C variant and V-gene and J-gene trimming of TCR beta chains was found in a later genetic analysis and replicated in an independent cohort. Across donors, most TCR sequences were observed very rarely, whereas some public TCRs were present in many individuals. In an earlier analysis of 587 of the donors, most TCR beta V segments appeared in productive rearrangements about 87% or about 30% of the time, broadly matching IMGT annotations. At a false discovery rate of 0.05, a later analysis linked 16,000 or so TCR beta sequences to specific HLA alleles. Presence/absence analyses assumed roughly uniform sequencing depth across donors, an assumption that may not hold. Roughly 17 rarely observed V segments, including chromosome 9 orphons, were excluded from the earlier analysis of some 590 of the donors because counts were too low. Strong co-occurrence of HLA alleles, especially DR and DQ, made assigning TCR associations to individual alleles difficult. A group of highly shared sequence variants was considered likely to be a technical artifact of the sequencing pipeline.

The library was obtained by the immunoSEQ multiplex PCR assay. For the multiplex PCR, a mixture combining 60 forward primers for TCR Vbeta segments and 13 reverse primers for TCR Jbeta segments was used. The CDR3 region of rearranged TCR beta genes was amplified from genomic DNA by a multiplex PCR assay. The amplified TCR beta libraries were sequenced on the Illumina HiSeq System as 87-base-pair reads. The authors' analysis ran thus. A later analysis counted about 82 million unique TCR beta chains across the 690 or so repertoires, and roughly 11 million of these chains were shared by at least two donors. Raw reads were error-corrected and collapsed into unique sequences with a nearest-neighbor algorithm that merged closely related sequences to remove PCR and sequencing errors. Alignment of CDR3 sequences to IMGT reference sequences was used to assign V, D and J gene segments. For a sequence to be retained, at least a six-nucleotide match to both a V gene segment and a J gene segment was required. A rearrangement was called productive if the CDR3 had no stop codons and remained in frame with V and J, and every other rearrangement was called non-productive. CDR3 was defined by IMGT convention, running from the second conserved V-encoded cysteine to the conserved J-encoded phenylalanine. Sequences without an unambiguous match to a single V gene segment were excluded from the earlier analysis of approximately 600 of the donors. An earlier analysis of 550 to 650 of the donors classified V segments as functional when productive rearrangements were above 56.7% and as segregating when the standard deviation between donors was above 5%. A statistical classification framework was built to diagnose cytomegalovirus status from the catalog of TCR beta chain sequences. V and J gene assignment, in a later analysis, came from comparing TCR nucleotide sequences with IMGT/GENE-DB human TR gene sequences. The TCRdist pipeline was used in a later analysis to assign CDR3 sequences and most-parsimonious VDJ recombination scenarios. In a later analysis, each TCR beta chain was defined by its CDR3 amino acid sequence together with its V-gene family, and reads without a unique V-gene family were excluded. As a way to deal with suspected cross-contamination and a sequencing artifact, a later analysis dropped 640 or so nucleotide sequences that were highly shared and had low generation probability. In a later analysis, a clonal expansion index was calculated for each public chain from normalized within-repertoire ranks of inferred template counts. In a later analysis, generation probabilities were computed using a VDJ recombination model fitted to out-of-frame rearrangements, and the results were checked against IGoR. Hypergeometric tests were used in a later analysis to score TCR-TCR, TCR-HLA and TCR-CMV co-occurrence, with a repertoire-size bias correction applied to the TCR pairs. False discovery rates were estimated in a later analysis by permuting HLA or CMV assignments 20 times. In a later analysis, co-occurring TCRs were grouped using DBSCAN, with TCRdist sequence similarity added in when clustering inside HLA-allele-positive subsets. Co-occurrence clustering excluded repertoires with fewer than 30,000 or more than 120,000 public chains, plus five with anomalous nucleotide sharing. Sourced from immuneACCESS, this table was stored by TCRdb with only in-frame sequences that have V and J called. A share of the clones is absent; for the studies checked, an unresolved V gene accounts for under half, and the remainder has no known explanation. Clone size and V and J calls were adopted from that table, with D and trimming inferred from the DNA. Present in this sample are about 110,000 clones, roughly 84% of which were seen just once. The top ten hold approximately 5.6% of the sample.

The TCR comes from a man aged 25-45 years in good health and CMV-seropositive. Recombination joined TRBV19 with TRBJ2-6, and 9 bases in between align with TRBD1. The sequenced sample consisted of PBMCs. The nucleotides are TGTGCCAGTAGAAGTACCGGGACAGGGTTCTTTGGGGCCAACGTCCTGACTTTC. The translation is CASRSTGTGFFGANVLTF.